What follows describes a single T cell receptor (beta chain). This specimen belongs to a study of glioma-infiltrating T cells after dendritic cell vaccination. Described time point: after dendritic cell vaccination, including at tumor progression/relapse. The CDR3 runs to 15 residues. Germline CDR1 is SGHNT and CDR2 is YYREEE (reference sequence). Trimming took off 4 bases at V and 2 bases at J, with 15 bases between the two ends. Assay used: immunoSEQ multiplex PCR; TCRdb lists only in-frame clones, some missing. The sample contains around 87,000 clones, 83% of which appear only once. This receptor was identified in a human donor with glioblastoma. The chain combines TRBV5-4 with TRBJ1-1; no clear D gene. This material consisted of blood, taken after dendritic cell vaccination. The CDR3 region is CASSPTSVPNTEAFF. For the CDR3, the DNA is TGTGCCAGCAGCCCCACCAGTGTCCCCAACACTGAAGCTTTCTTT. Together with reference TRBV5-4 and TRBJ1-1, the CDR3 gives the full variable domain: ETGVTQSPTHLIKTRGQQVTLRCSSQSGHNTVSWYQQALGQGPQFIFQYYREEENGRGNFPPRFSGLQFPNYSSELNVNALELDDSALYLCASSPTSVPNTEAFFGQGTRLTVV.